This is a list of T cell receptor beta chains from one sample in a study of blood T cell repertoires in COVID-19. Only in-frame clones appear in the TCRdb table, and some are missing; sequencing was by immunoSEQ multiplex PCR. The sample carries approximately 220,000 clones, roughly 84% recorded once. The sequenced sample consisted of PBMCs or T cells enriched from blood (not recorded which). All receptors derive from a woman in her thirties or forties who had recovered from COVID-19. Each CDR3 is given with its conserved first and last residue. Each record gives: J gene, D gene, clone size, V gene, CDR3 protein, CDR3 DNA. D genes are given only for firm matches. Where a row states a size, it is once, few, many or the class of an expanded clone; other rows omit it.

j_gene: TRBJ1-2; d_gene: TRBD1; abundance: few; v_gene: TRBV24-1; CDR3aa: CATSGPNPGTGGYTF; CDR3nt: TGTGCCACCAGTGGACCCAACCCCGGGACAGGTGGCTACACCTTC
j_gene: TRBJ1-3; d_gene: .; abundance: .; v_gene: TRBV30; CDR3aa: CAWEQLRNTIYF; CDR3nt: TGTGCCTGGGAACAGCTTCGAAACACCATATATTTT
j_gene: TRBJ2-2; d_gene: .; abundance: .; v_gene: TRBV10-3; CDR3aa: CAISEFLAGDTGELFF; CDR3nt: TGTGCCATCAGTGAGTTTCTAGCTGGGGACACCGGGGAGCTGTTTTTT
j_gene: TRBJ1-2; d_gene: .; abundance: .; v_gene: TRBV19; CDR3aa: CASIRGGDYGYTF; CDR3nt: TGTGCCAGTATCCGGGGTGGTGACTATGGCTACACCTTC
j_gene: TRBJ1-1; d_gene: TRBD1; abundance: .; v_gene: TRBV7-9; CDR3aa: CASSYPPGGYTEAFF; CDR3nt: TGTGCCAGCAGCTACCCTCCAGGGGGTTACACTGAAGCTTTCTTT
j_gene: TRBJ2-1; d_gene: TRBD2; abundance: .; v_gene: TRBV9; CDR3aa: CASRASGTDNEQFF; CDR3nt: TGTGCCAGCCGCGCTAGCGGAACGGACAATGAGCAGTTCTTC
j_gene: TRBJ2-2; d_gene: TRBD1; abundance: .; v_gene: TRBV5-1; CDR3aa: CASSRTGVRTGELFF; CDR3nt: TGCGCCAGCAGCCGGACAGGGGTTCGCACCGGGGAGCTGTTTTTT
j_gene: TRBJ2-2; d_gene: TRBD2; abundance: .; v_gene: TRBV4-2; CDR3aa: CAPSGGREDTGELFF; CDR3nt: TGTGCCCCCTCCGGCGGGAGGGAGGACACCGGGGAGCTGTTTTTT
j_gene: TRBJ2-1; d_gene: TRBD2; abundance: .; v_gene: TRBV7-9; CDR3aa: CASSLGGISYNEQFF; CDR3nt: TGTGCCAGCAGCTTGGGGGGGATCAGCTACAATGAGCAGTTCTTC
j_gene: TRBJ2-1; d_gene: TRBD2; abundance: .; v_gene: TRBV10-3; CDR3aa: CAISPARAGVTEQFF; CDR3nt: TGTGCCATCAGTCCCGCCCGGGCGGGAGTGACTGAGCAGTTCTTC
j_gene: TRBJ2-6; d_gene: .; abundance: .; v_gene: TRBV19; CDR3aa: CASSGTSESVLTF; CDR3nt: TGTGCCAGTAGTGGGACATCCGAGAGCGTCCTGACTTTC
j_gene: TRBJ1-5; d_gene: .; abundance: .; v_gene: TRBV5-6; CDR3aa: CASSLSQGNQPQHF; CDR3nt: TGTGCCAGCAGCTTGTCCCAGGGCAATCAGCCCCAGCATTTT
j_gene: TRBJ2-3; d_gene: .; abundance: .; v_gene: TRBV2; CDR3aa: CASSEGGAVTDTQYF; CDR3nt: TGTGCCAGCAGTGAGGGGGGAGCCGTCACAGATACGCAGTATTTT
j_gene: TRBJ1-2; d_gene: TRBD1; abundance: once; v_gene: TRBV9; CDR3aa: CASSVSPGGSYGYTF; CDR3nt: TGTGCCAGCAGCGTTTCCCCAGGGGGCAGCTATGGCTACACCTTC
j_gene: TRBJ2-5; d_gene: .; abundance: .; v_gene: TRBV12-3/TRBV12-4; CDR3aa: CASSRSDQETQYF; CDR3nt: TGTGCCAGCAGTCGCAGCGACCAAGAGACCCAGTACTTC
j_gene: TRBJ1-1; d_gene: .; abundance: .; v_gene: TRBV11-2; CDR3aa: CASSSRGNTEAFF; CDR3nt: TGTGCCAGCAGCTCCAGGGGGAACACTGAAGCTTTCTTT
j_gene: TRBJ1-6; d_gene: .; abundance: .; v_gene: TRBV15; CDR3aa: CATSRDPSSPLHF; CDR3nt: TGTGCCACCAGCAGAGATCCGAGTTCACCCCTCCACTTT
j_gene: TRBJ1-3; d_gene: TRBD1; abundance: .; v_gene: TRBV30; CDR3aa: CAWNNLGDRTGNTIYF; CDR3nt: TGTGCCTGGAATAACCTTGGGGACAGAACTGGAAACACCATATATTTT
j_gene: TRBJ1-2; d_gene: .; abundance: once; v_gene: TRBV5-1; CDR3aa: CASSTTRHTGYTF; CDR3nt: TGCGCCAGCAGCACGACACGGCATACAGGCTACACCTTC
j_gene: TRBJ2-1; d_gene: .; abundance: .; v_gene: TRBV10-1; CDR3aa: CASSESAAYNEQFF; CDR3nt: TGCGCCAGCAGTGAGTCTGCGGCTTACAATGAGCAGTTCTTC
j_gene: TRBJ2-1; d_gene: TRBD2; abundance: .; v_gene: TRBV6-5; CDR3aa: CASSWGAGGGAQFF; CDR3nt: TGTGCCAGCAGTTGGGGTGCGGGAGGGGGAGCGCAGTTCTTC
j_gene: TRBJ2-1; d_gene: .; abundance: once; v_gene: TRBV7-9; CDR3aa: CASSLALTVDEQFF; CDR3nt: TGTGCCAGCAGCTTAGCGCTTACAGTTGATGAGCAGTTCTTC
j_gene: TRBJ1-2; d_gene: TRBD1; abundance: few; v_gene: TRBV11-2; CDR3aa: CASSLAPGQRDNYGYTF; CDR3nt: TGTGCCAGCAGCTTGGCTCCGGGACAGCGAGACAACTATGGCTACACCTTC
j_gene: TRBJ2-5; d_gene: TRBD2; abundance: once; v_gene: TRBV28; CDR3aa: CASSVAGGLWETQYF; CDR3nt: TGTGCCAGCTCGGTGGCGGGAGGGCTATGGGAGACCCAGTACTTC
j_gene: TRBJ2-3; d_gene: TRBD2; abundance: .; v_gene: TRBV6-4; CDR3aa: CASSESGLETDTQYF; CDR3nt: TGTGCCAGCAGTGAGTCGGGACTAGAGACAGATACGCAGTATTTT
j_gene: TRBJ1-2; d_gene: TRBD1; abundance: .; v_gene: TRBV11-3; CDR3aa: CASSLYQGANYGYTF; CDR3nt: TGTGCCAGCAGCTTATATCAGGGGGCTAACTATGGCTACACCTTC
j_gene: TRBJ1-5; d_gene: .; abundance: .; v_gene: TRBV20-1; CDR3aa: CSASFIGGGEPQHF; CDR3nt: TGCAGTGCTAGTTTCATCGGGGGTGGTGAGCCCCAGCATTTT
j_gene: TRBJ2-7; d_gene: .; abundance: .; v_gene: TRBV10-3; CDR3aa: CAINRGYEQYF; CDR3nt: TGTGCCATCAATAGGGGATACGAGCAGTACTTC
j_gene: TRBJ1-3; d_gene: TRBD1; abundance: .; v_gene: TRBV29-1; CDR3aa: CSVSGGNSGNTIYF; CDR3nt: TGCAGCGTTTCAGGGGGGAACTCTGGAAACACCATATATTTT
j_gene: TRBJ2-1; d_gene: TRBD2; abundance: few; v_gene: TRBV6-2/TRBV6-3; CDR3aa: CASSSLASRLYNEQFF; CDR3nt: TGTGCCAGCAGTTCACTAGCGTCCCGCCTTTACAATGAGCAGTTCTTC
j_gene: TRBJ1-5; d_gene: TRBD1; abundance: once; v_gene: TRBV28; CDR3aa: CASSLTLIQGDQPQHF; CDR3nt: TGTGCCAGCAGCCTAACATTAATACAGGGGGATCAGCCCCAGCATTTT
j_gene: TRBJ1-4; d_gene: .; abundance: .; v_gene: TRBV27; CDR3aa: CASSPALGRVGEKLFF; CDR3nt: TGTGCCAGCAGTCCAGCCCTAGGCAGGGTCGGGGAAAAACTGTTTTTT
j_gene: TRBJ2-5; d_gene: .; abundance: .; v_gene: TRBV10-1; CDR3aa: CASSEFQGETQYF; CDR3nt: TGCGCCAGCAGTGAGTTCCAGGGGGAGACCCAGTACTTC
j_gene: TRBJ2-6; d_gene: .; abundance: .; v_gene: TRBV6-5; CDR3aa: CASSYGGSSGANVLTF; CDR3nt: TGTGCCAGCAGTTACGGGGGGTCATCTGGGGCCAACGTCCTGACTTTC
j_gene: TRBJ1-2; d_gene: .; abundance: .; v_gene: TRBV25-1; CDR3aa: CASTGYGNYGYTF; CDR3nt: TGTGCCAGCACGGGTTACGGGAACTATGGCTACACCTTC
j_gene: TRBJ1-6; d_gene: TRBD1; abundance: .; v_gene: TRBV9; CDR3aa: CASTRQGENSPLHF; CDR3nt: TGTGCCAGTACAAGACAGGGGGAGAATTCACCCCTCCACTTT
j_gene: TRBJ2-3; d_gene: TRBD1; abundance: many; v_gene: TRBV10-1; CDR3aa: CASSETTGATDTQYF; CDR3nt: TGCGCCAGCAGCGAAACGACAGGGGCAACAGATACGCAGTATTTT
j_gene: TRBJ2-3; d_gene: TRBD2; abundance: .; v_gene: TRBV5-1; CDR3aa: CASSVLKTSGSTDTQYF; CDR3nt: TGCGCCAGCAGCGTCCTCAAAACTAGCGGGAGCACAGATACGCAGTATTTT
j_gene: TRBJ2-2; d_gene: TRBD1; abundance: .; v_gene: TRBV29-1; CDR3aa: CSVETGIRAGELFF; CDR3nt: TGCAGCGTAGAGACAGGGATTAGGGCCGGGGAGCTGTTTTTT
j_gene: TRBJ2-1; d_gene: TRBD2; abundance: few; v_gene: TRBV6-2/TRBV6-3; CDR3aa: CASSYGRAVSYNEQFF; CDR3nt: TGTGCCAGCAGTTACGGGAGGGCGGTCTCCTACAATGAGCAGTTCTTC
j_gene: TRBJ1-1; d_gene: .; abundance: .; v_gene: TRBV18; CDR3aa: CASSPRQGQFDEAFF; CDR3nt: TGTGCCAGCTCACCACGGCAGGGACAATTCGATGAAGCTTTCTTT
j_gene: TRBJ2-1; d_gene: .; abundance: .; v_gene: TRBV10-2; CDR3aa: CASSEGPYNEQFF; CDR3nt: TGCGCCAGCAGTGAGGGCCCCTACAATGAGCAGTTCTTC
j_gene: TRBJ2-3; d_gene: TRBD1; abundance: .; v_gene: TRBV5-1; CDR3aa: CASSSGQGLDTQYF; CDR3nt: TGCGCCAGCAGCTCTGGACAGGGTTTAGATACGCAGTATTTT
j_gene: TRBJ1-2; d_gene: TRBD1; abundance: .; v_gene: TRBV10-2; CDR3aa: CASRAGGGYGYTF; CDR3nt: TGCGCCAGCAGGGCAGGGGGCGGCTATGGCTACACCTTC
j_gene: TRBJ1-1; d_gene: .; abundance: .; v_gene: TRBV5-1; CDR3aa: CASSQNREKAFF; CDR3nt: TGCGCCAGCAGCCAGAACAGGGAAAAAGCTTTCTTT
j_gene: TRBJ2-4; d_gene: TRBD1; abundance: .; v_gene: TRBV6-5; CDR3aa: CASSRDRAKNIQYF; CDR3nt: TGTGCCAGCAGTAGGGACAGGGCCAAAAACATTCAGTACTTC
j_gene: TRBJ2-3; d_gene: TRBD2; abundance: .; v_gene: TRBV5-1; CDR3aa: CASSLALAGDTQYF; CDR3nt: TGCGCCAGCAGCTTGGCTCTAGCGGGAGATACGCAGTATTTT